This TCR beta chain derives from a study of technical replicates of blood from several donors. Looked up from germline, CDR1 is SGHKS and CDR2 is YYEKEE (reference sequence). This CDR3 comprises 14 residues. Trimming shortened V by 1 base and J by 4 bases, and 9 bases separated the two germline ends. The table lists this clone with a count of one. TCRdb's table, derived via immunoSEQ multiplex PCR, lists solely in-frame clones and lacks some. The sample lists some 71,000 clones, 95% to 98% occurring once. The chain is built from TRBV5-5 and TRBJ1-5, with D perhaps TRBD1 (5 bases). This clonotype was obtained from a human donor in good health. The sequenced material came from T cells isolated from PBMCs. The CDR3 nucleotides are TGTGCCAGCAGCTTGTGGGGCCCTAATCAGCCCCAGCATTTT. Its translation is CASSLWGPNQPQHF. Together with reference TRBV5-5 and TRBJ1-5, the CDR3 gives the full variable domain: DAGVTQSPTHLIKTRGQQVTLRCSPISGHKSVSWYQQVLGQGPQFIFQYYEKEERGRGNFPDRFSARQFPNYSSELNVNALLLGDSALYLCASSLWGPNQPQHFGDGTRLSIL.